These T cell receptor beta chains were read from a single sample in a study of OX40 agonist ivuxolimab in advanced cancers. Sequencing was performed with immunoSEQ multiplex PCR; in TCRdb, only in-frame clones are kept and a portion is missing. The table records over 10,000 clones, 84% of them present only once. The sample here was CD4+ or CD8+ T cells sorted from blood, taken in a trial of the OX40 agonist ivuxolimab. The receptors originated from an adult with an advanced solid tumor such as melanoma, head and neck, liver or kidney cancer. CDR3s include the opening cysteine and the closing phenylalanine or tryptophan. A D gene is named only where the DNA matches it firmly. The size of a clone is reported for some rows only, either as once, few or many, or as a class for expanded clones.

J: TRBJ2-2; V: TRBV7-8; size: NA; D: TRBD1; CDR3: CASSSLTGTNTEELFF; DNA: TGTGCCAGCAGCTCGTTGACAGGGACGAACACCGAGGAGCTGTTTTTT
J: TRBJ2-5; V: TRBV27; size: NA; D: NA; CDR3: CASSLFRGWETQYF; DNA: TGTGCCAGCAGTTTATTCAGGGGTTGGGAGACCCAGTACTTC
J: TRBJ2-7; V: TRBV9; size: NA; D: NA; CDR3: CASSVGDLYYEQYF; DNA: TGTGCCAGCAGCGTAGGAGACCTATACTACGAGCAGTACTTC
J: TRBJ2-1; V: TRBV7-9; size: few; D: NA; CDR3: CASSFSPGDEQFF; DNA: TGTGCCAGCAGCTTTTCCCCGGGCGATGAGCAGTTCTTC
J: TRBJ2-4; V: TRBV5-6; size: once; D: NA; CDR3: CASSATLAPGNIQYF; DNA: TGTGCCAGCAGCGCAACCCTAGCGCCCGGGAACATTCAGTACTTC
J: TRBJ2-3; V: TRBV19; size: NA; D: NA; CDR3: CASSMLTDTQYF; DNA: TGTGCCAGTAGTATGCTTACAGATACGCAGTATTTT
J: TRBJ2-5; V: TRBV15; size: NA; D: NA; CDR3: CATSSYKRDGFFETQYF; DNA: TGTGCCACCAGCAGCTACAAAAGGGACGGTTTCTTTGAGACCCAGTACTTC
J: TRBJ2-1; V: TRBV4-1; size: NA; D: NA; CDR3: CASSQARSDEQFF; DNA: TGCGCCAGCAGCCAAGCACGGAGCGATGAGCAGTTCTTC
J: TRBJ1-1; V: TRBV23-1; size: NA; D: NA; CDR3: CASSLRDRGFFDTEAFF; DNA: TGCGCCAGCAGCCTCCGGGACCGTGGGTTTTTTGACACTGAAGCTTTCTTT
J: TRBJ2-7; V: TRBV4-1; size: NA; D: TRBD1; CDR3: CASSQRQGSYEQYF; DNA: TGCGCCAGCAGCCAGAGACAGGGCTCCTACGAGCAGTACTTC
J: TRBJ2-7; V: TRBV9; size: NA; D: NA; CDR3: CASSPVLAPRDEQYF; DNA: TGTGCCAGCAGCCCCGTGCTGGCTCCAAGAGACGAGCAGTACTTC
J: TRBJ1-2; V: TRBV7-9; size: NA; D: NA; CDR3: CASSFLDENYGYTF; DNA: TGTGCCAGCAGCTTTCTCGATGAGAACTATGGCTACACCTTC
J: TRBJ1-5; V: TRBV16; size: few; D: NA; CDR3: CASSQYGGMVNQPQHF; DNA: TGTGCCAGCAGCCAATACGGAGGGATGGTCAATCAGCCCCAGCATTTT
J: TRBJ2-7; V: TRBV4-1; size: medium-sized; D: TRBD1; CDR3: CASSQGDSAYEQYF; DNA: TGCGCCAGCAGCCAGGGGGACAGTGCCTACGAGCAGTACTTC
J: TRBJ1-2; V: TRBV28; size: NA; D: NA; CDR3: CASSLAGRYGYTF; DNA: TGTGCCAGCAGTTTAGCAGGGAGGTATGGCTACACCTTC
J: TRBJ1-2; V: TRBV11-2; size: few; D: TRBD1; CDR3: CASSTWGTDYGYTF; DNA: TGTGCCAGCAGTACCTGGGGGACAGACTATGGCTACACCTTC
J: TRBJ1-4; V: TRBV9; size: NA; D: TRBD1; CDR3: CASSPTGGWEKLFF; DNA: TGTGCCAGCAGCCCGACAGGGGGTTGGGAAAAACTGTTTTTT
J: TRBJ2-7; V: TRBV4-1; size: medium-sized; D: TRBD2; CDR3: CASSQDPRGGSDEQYF; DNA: TGCGCCAGCAGCCAAGATCCCCGGGGGGGGTCAGACGAGCAGTACTTC
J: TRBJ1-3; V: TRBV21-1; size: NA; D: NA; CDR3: CASSKNAPRGDSGNTIYF; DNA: TGTGCCAGCAGCAAAAACGCGCCACGAGGAGACTCTGGAAACACCATATATTTT
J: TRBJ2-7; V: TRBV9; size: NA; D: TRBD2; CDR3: CASSAGPGTSNEQYF; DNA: TGTGCCAGCAGCGCCGGACCCGGGACTAGCAATGAGCAGTACTTC
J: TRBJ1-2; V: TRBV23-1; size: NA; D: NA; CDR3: CASSRGSGGGYGYTF; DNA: TGCGCCAGCAGTCGAGGTTCGGGGGGCGGTTATGGCTACACCTTC
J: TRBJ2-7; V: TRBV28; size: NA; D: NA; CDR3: CASSFDSRYEQYF; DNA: TGTGCCAGCAGTTTTGACAGCCGCTACGAGCAGTACTTC
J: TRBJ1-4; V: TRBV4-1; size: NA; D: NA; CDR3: CASSQTATNEKLFF; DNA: TGCGCCAGCAGCCAGACCGCAACTAATGAAAAACTGTTTTTT
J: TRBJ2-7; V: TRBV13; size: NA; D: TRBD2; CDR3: CASSLTTSGGYEQYF; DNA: TGTGCCAGCAGCTTAACGACTAGCGGGGGGTACGAGCAGTACTTC
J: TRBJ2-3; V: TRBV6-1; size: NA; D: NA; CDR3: CAALQGSSTDTQYF; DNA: TGTGCCGCTCTCCAGGGATCTAGCACAGATACGCAGTATTTT
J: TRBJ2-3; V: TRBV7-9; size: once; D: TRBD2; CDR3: CASSSVLAGVGKADTQYF; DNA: TGTGCCAGCAGCTCGGTACTAGCGGGAGTGGGAAAGGCAGATACGCAGTATTTT
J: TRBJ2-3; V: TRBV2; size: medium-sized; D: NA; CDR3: CASSGLRGVDTQYF; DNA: TGTGCCAGCAGTGGACTGAGAGGGGTTGATACGCAGTATTTT
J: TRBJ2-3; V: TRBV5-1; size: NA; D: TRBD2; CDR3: CASSRLAGLPDTQYF; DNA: TGCGCCAGCAGCCGACTAGCGGGGCTGCCAGATACGCAGTATTTT
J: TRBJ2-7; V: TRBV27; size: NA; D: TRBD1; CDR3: CASSLPGTDYEQYF; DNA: TGTGCCAGCAGTTTACCCGGGACAGATTACGAGCAGTACTTC
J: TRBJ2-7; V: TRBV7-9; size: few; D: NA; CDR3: CASSLGANYAYEQYF; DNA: TGTGCCAGCAGCTTAGGTGCCAACTACGCCTACGAGCAGTACTTC
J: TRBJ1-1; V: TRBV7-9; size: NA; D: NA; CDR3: CASSLQDNTEAFF; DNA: TGTGCCAGCAGCTTACAAGATAACACTGAAGCTTTCTTT
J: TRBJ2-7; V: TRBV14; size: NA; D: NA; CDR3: CASSHVSSYEQYF; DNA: TGTGCCAGCAGCCATGTGAGCTCCTACGAGCAGTACTTC
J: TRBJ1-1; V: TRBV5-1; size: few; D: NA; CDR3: CASSLHNSLANTEAFF; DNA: TGCGCCAGCAGCTTGCACAATAGTCTCGCGAACACTGAAGCTTTCTTT
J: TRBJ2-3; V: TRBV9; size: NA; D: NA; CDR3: CASSVEGISDTQYF; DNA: TGTGCCAGCAGCGTAGAGGGGATCTCAGATACGCAGTATTTT
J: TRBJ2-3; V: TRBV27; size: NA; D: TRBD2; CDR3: CASSLLASGSLADTQYF; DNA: TGTGCCAGCAGTTTATTGGCTAGCGGGAGCCTGGCAGATACGCAGTATTTT
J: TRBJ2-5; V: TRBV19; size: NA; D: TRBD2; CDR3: CASSSPGLAGETQYF; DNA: TGTGCCAGTAGTTCTCCGGGACTAGCAGGAGAGACCCAGTACTTC
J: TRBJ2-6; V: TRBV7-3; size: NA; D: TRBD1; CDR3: CASSPGTGGFGANVLTF; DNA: TGTGCCAGCAGCCCCGGGACAGGGGGCTTCGGGGCCAACGTCCTGACTTTC
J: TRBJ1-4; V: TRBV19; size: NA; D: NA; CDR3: CASSIRGIEVEKLFF; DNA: TGTGCCAGTAGTATACGGGGAATCGAGGTTGAAAAACTGTTTTTT
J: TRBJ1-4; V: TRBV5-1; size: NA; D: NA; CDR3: CASSYKGPTNEKLFF; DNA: TGCGCCAGCAGCTATAAGGGCCCAACTAATGAAAAACTGTTTTTT
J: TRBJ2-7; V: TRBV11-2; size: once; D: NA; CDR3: CASSRTESSYEQYF; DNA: TGTGCCAGCAGCCGGACAGAAAGCTCCTACGAGCAGTACTTC
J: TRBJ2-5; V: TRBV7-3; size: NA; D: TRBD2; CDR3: CASSPGTSGRPYQETQYF; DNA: TGTGCCAGCAGCCCAGGGACTAGCGGGAGGCCGTACCAAGAGACCCAGTACTTC
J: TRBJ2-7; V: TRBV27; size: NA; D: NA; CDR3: CASSLGQNSYEQYF; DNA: TGTGCCAGCAGTTTAGGCCAGAACTCCTACGAGCAGTACTTC
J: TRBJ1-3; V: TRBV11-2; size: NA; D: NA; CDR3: CASSLVGAGNTIYF; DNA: TGTGCCAGCAGCTTAGTGGGAGCTGGAAACACCATATATTTT
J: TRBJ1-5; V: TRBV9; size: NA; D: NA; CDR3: CASSRDGGDNQPQHF; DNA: TGTGCCAGCAGCCGCGACGGGGGGGACAATCAGCCCCAGCATTTT
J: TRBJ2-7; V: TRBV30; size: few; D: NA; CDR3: CAWGTASYEQYF; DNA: TGTGCCTGGGGGACCGCGTCCTACGAGCAGTACTTC
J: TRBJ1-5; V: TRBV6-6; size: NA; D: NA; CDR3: CASSPSEGNQPQHF; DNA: TGTGCCAGCAGCCCGTCTGAGGGCAATCAGCCCCAGCATTTT
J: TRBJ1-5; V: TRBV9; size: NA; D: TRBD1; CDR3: CASSRPGTGVGQPQHF; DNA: TGTGCCAGCAGCCGACCCGGGACAGGGGTTGGACAGCCCCAGCATTTT
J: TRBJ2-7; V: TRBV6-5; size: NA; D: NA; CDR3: CASRGLRQIIYEQYF; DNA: TGTGCCAGCAGAGGCCTTCGACAGATAATCTACGAGCAGTACTTC